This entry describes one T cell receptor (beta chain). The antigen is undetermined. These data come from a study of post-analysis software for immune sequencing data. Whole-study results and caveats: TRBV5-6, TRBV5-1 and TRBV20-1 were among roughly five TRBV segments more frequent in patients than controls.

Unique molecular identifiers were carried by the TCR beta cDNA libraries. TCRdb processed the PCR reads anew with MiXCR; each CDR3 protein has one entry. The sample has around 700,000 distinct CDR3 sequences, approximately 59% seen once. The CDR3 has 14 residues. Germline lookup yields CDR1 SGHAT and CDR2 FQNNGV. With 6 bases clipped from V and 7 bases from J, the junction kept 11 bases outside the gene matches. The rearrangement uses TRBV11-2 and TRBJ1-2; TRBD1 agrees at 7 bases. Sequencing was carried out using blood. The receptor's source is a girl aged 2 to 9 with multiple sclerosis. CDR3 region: CASRGGESEAGYTF. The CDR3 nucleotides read TGTGCCAGCAGAGGGGGCGAGTCGGAGGCTGGCTACACCTTC.